This entry lists 4 T cell receptor beta chains sequenced from one sample in a study of cytomegalovirus exposure and HLA in healthy donors. 13 Jbeta primers and 60 Vbeta primers were used for the PCR. Data came from immunoSEQ multiplex PCR; TCRdb stores just in-frame clones and leaves some out. The listing records tens of thousands of clones. Sequencing used PBMCs. The receptors were gathered from a woman in her 30s in good health and CMV-seronegative.

The chain joins TRBV7-9 to TRBJ1-2; D is undetermined. Per the germline V gene, CDR1 is SEHNR and CDR2 is FQNEAQ (reference sequence). This CDR3 region has 12 residues. The V end lost 5 bases, the J end lost 3 bases, and 7 bases lay between the germline ends. The CDR3 reads CASSPLDYGYTF. The CDR3 DNA is TGTGCCAGCAGCCCCCTAGACTATGGCTACACCTTC.

The chain couples TRBV7-9 to TRBJ2-7; TRBD2 matches 8 bases. CDR1 is SEHNR, CDR2 FQNEAQ, per germline (reference sequence). V lost 5 bases and J lost 5; bases outside the gene matches: 14. This CDR3 region has 16 residues. The CDR3 loop reads CASSPIVLGAGDEQYF. The CDR3 coding sequence is TGTGCCAGCAGCCCTATTGTTCTTGGAGCGGGAGACGAGCAGTACTTC.

The rearrangement joins TRBV2 to TRBJ1-1; possible D gene TRBD1, 5 bases. The germline CDR1 and CDR2 sequences are SNHLY and FYNNEI. This CDR3 is built from 14 residues. V lost 8 bases and J lost 5, with 18 bases in between. The CDR3 is CASGKTAGGTEAFF. The CDR3 DNA reads TGTGCCAGCGGGAAGACAGCCGGGGGGACTGAAGCTTTCTTT. The full variable domain, its missing parts supplied by reference TRBV2 and TRBJ1-1, is EPEVTQTPSHQVTQMGQEVILRCVPISNHLYFYWYRQILGQKVEFLVSFYNNEISEKSEIFDDQFSVERPDGSNFTLKIRSTKLEDSAMYFCASGKTAGGTEAFFGQGTRLTVV.

The gene calls are TRBV6-1 and TRBJ1-2; the match to TRBD1 covers 8 bases. The CDR3 is 15 amino acids. J lost 6 bases, V lost 0 bases, and 6 bases had no gene match. Germline V gene lookup returns CDR1 MNHNS and CDR2 SASEGT. CDR3 loop: CASSEARGRRDGYTF. The CDR3 DNA reads as TGTGCCAGCAGTGAAGCCAGGGGGCGCAGGGATGGCTACACCTTC.